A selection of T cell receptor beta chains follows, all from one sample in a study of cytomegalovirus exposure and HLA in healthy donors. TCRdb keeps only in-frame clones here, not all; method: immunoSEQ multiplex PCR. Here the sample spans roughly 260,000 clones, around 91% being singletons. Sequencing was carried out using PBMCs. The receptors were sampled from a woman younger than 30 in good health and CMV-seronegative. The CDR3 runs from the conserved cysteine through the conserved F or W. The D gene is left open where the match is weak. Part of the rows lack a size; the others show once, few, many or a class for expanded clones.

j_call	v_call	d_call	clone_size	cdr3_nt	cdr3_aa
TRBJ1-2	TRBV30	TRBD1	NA	TGTGCCTGGAGTGTACACGGTCGGGGACAGGGCCTTGGGGTCTATGGCTACACCTTC	CAWSVHGRGQGLGVYGYTF
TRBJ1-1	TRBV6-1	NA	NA	TGTGCCAGTACTAGAATCCTGTTCACTGAAGCTTTCTTT	CASTRILFTEAFF
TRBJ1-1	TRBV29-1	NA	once	TGCAGCGCCTCGAGCAACACTGAAGCTTTCTTT	CSASSNTEAFF
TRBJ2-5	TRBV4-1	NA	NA	TGCGCCAGCAGTGCGCTGATCCAAGAGACCCAGTACTTC	CASSALIQETQYF
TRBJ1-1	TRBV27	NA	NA	TGTGCCAGCAGTTTAGTAGATTACACTGAAGCTTTCTTT	CASSLVDYTEAFF
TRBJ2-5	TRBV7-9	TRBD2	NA	TGTGCCAGCAGCCCAGGACTAGCGGGGGGGCCGAAGACCCAGTACTTC	CASSPGLAGGPKTQYF
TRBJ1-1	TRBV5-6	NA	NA	TGTGCCAGCAGCTTCCGACAGGTTATGAACACTGAAGCTTTCTTT	CASSFRQVMNTEAFF
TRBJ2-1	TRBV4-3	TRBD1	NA	TGCGCCAGCAGCCAAGTAGTGGGACAGGGCGTTTACAATGAGCAGTTCTTC	CASSQVVGQGVYNEQFF
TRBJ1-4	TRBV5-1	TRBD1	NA	TGCGCCAGCAGCCAACGGGACAGGGGGCTTTCTAATGAAAAACTGTTTTTT	CASSQRDRGLSNEKLFF
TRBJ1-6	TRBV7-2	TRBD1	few	TGTGCCAGCAGCTTATTAGGGACAGGGAATTCACCCCTCCACTTT	CASSLLGTGNSPLHF
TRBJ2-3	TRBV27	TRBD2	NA	TGTGCCAGCGCCAACGGCGGGGGGGGCACAGATACGCAGTATTTT	CASANGGGGTDTQYF
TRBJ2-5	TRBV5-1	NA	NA	TGCGCCAGCAGGTCAACAGGGCTGCAAGAGACCCAGTACTTC	CASRSTGLQETQYF
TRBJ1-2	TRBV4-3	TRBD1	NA	TGCGCCAGCAGCCAAGACCTACAGGGGGGCCCCTATGGCTACACCTTC	CASSQDLQGGPYGYTF
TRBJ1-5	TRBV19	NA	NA	TGTGCCAGTACCCGGGACATAGGGGGTCAGCCCCAGCATTTT	CASTRDIGGQPQHF
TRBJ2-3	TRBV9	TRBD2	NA	TGTGCCAGCAGCGTGGGGGGACTAGCGGACACAGATACGCAGTATTTT	CASSVGGLADTDTQYF
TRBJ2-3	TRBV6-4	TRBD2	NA	TGTGCCAGCAGTGCCACCGGGGCGGGGGGGCACACAGATACGCAGTATTTT	CASSATGAGGHTDTQYF
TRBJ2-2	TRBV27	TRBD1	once	TGTGCCAGCGGGTTGACAGGGGATACCGCGAACACCGGGGAGCTGTTTTTT	CASGLTGDTANTGELFF
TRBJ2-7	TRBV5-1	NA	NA	TGCGCCAGCAGCTTTACGGGACATGGGGCCTACGAGCAGTACTTC	CASSFTGHGAYEQYF
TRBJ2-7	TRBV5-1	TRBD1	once	TGCGCCAGCAGCACGAGACAGGGAACCTACGAGCAGTACTTC	CASSTRQGTYEQYF
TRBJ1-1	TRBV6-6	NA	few	TGTGCCAGCAGTTATTCACTTCCCGGAGGCACTGAAGCTTTCTTT	CASSYSLPGGTEAFF
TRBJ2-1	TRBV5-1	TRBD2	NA	TGCGCCAGCAGCTTTGCGGGGGGGCTCGATGAGCAGTTCTTC	CASSFAGGLDEQFF
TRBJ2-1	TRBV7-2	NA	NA	TGTGCCAGCAGCTTGAACGGGGAACTAGTCTGGGACAATGAGCAGTTCTTC	CASSLNGELVWDNEQFF
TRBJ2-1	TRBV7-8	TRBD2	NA	TGTGCCAGCAGCTTAGGCGGCGGGGGGGCCTACAATGAGCAGTTCTTC	CASSLGGGGAYNEQFF
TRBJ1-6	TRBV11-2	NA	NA	TGTGCCAGCAGCCCGAGGTCGGGGGATTCACCCCTCCACTTT	CASSPRSGDSPLHF
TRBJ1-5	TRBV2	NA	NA	TGTGCCAGCAGTCCAGGGGACCAGCCCCAGCATTTT	CASSPGDQPQHF
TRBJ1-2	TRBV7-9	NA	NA	TGTGCCAGCAGCCCCCCATTGGATTTGACAAACTATGGCTACACCTTC	CASSPPLDLTNYGYTF
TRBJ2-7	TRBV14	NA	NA	TGTGCCAGCAGCCTCTACCAGGGGTGGAGCGACGAGCAGTACTTC	CASSLYQGWSDEQYF
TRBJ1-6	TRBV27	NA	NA	TGTGCCAGCAGTGCAAGCGGGGGAGGGGATTCACCCCTCCACTTT	CASSASGGGDSPLHF
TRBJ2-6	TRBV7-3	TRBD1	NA	TGTGCCAGCAGCGTACGGGACAGGGTACTTCGTGGGGCCAACGTCCTGACTTTC	CASSVRDRVLRGANVLTF
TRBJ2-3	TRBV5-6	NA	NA	TGTGCCAGCAGCCCGGACTACCCCGAAGGGGTCGTAACAGATACGCAGTATTTT	CASSPDYPEGVVTDTQYF
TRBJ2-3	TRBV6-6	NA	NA	TGTGCCAGTACAAGCACAGATACGCAGTATTTT	CASTSTDTQYF
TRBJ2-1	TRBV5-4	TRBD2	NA	TGTGCCAGCAGCTTACGTAGCGGGGGTCACTACAATGAGCAGTTCTTC	CASSLRSGGHYNEQFF
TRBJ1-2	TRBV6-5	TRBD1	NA	TGTGCCAGCAGTTCAGGGGGGTATGGCTACACCTTC	CASSSGGYGYTF
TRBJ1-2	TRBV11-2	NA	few	TGTGCCAGCAGCTACCAGACAGCGTGGGGCTACACCTTC	CASSYQTAWGYTF
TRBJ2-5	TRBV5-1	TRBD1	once	TGCGCCAGCAGCTTACTTGGACAGGGGGGAGAGACCCAGTACTTC	CASSLLGQGGETQYF
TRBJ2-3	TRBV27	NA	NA	TGTGCCAGCAGTTTAGCGGCCACAGATACGCAGTATTTT	CASSLAATDTQYF
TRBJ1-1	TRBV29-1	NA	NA	TGCAGCGTTGCATACGGACTCCGGCGCGAGAATGAAGCTTTCTTT	CSVAYGLRRENEAFF
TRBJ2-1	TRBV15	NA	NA	TGTGCCACCAGCGTTATGACGGGGAATGAGCAGTTCTTC	CATSVMTGNEQFF
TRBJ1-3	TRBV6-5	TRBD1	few	TGTGCCAGCAGTCCCCAGGGGGCTAACACCATATATTTT	CASSPQGANTIYF
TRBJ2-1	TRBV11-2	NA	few	TGTGCCAGCAGCTTAGTCCCAGCCTACAATGAGCAGTTCTTC	CASSLVPAYNEQFF
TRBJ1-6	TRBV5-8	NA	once	TGTGCCAGCAGCTTGGGTCAGGAATATTCACCCCTCCACTTT	CASSLGQEYSPLHF
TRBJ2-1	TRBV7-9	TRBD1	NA	TGTGCCAGCAGCTACGCCATAAGGGACAGGGGACGCAATGAGCAGTTCTTC	CASSYAIRDRGRNEQFF
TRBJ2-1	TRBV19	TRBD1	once	TGTGCCAGTAGTATACAGGGGGAAGGGAATGAGCAGTTCTTC	CASSIQGEGNEQFF
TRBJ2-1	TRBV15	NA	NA	TGTGCCACCAGCAGAGATCCTAGCAGGGGATTTTCCTATGAGCAGTTCTTC	CATSRDPSRGFSYEQFF
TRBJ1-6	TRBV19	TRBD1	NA	TGTGCCAGTAGTATAGGGGACAGGTTGTATTCACCCCTCCACTTT	CASSIGDRLYSPLHF
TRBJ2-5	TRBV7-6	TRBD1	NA	TGTGCCAGCAGCTTAGGGGACAGCCAAGAGACCCAGTACTTC	CASSLGDSQETQYF
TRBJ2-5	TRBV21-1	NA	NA	TGTGCCAGCAGCGCCAAAGACAGGGTCTATGAGACCCAGTACTTC	CASSAKDRVYETQYF
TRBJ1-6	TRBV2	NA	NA	TGTGCCAGCAGCTTCGGGACAAGTTCACCCCTCCACTTT	CASSFGTSSPLHF
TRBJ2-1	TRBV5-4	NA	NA	TGTGCCAGCAGCTTACTTCTCAGGATAGACAATGAGCAGTTCTTC	CASSLLLRIDNEQFF
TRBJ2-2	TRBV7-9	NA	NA	TGTGCCAGCCTGAATGAGTTCGCCGGGGAGCTGTTTTTT	CASLNEFAGELFF
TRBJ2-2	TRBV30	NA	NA	TGTGCCTGGAGGGTACTGCCCCCCGGGGAGCTGTTTTTT	CAWRVLPPGELFF